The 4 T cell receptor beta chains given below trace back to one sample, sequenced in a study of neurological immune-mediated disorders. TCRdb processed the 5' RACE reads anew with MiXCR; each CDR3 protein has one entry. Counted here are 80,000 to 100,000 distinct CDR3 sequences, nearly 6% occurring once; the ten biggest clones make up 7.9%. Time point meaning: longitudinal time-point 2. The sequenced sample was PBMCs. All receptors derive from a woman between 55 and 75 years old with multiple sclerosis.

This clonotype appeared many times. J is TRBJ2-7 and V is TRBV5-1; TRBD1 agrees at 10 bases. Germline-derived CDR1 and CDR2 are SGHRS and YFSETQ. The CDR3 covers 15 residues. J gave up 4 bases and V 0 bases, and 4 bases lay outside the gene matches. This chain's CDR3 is CASSLDGTGAYEQYF. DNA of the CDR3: TGCGCCAGCAGCTTGGATGGGACAGGGGCTTACGAGCAGTACTTC.

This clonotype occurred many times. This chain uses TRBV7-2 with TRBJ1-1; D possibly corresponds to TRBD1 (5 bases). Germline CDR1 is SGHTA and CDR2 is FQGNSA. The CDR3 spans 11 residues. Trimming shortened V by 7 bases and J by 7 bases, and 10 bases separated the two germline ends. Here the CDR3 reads CASTKQVEAFF. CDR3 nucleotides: TGTGCCAGCACCAAACAGGTTGAAGCTTTCTTT.

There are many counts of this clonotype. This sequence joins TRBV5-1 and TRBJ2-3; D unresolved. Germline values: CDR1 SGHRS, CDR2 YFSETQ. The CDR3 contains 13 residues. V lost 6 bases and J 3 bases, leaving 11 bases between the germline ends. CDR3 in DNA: TGCGCCAGCACCCTGGCAGTAACAGATACGCAGTATTTT. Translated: CASTLAVTDTQYF.

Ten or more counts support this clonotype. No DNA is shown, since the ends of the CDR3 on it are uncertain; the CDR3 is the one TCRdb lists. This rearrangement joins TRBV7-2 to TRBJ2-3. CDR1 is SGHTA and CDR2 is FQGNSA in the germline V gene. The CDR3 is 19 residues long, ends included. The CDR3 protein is CASSFYICSVADTTDTQYF.